Here is one T cell receptor beta chain with its context. It lacks a known antigen. These data come from a study of cytomegalovirus exposure and HLA in healthy donors (dated by TCRdb to about 2017). In terms of the full investigation: According to an earlier analysis of 450 to 650 of the donors, about 179 million T cells yielded 90 million to 130 million unique TCR beta sequences and around 280 Gb of sequence data. The number of typed donors differed by locus: about 620-630 for A, B, C, DRB1 and DQB1; 500 to 550 for DQA1; some 610 for DPA1; and about 450 for DPB1. Every discovery cohort repertoire had been produced on one sequencing platform. A later analysis re-analyzed previously published TCR beta repertoires from 500 to 700 donors and added high-resolution HLA genotyping to study TCR occurrence patterns. Of the 300 to 500 genotyped donors, approximately 80% were placed in the genetic ancestry cluster associated with self-reported Caucasian donors. To predict cytomegalovirus infection status, the study brought together high-throughput TCR immunosequencing, statistical association of individual TCRs with disease status, and machine learning. A later genetic analysis took genome-wide SNP genotypes for 398 of the 666 donors and used that subset as a discovery cohort. Both class I and class II loci were covered by HLA typing, at four-digit resolution. On average, about 240,000 unique TCR beta nucleotide sequences were sequenced per donor among more than 350 genotyped donors of the cohort, with roughly 18% of those sequences being non-productive. In an earlier analysis of 550 to 700 of the donors, high-throughput TCR beta sequencing was used to judge whether each TCR beta V gene segment behaved as functional or pseudogenic. The study aimed to test whether cataloging public T cell receptors could reveal signatures of past pathogen exposure. Roughly 300 gigabases of sequencing data and around 80 million unique TCR sequences made up an early release that covered around 640 HLA-typed donors. Donor age, sex, ethnicity and CMV serostatus were compiled together with the repertoire data. The T cell repertoires of 550 to 850 subjects were profiled by immunosequencing and related to cytomegalovirus serostatus. In the later analysis, no new phenotypic data were used to find candidate immune exposures; instead, reliance was placed on TCR beta sequences and their occurrence across donors. Because of strong linkage in the cohort, roughly five DR-DQ haplotypes were treated as single units for association and clustering. Along with the approximately 620-subject first cohort, a separate validation cohort of more than 90 different subjects was used. Findings and caveats that apply to the study as a whole: In an earlier analysis of 587 of the donors, most TCR beta V segments were observed in productive rearrangements about 87% or about 30% of the time, broadly matching IMGT annotations. The only immune exposure information available for the cohort was CMV serostatus. In vitro tests confirmed that a few of the cytomegalovirus-associated TCR beta chains recognize cytomegalovirus antigens. HLA typing was unavailable for some donors at each locus, so association tests used only the typed subset. Most TCR sequences were seen in very few donors, while some public TCRs were found in many individuals. A later analysis found that TCR association rates varied across HLA loci, with DRB1 alleles showing the most associated TCRs and HLA-C alleles the fewest. In this cohort, only TCR beta chains were sequenced, and detectable features were limited by the absence of alpha or paired-chain data. According to a later analysis, parvovirus B19, influenza, CMV and Epstein-Barr virus appeared linked to several top co-occurrence clusters. The earlier analysis of approximately 560 of the donors excluded 15 to 20 rarely observed V segments, including chromosome 9 orphons, because counts were too low. The study gave a list of more than 150 TCR beta chains associated with cytomegalovirus. Cytomegalovirus status was reported to be diagnosed by the classifier with high specificity and sensitivity in both the original and validation cohorts. A further reported finding was that TCR beta sequences accurately predicted the HLA-A and HLA-B alleles for most subjects in the first cohort. Correlated functional status among segregating V segments might be attributable to linkage disequilibrium, but an unknown experimental factor could not be ruled out. In a later analysis, HLA-associated TCR beta chains showed more clonal expansion and lower generation probabilities than non-associated chains that were equally common. Presence/absence analyses assumed roughly uniform sequencing depth across donors, an assumption that may not hold. A later genetic analysis reported fewer N-insertions in productive TCRs among donors in an Asian-associated ancestry cluster than the roughly 720-donor mean. At a false discovery rate of 0.05, a later analysis linked approximately 18,000 TCR beta sequences to specific HLA alleles. In a later genetic analysis, a missense DCLRE1C variant was associated with V-gene and J-gene trimming of TCR beta chains, and the association was replicated in an independent cohort. When HLA alleles, especially DR and DQ, strongly co-occurred, attributing TCR associations to individual alleles was difficult. It was suggested by the authors that the approach could potentially be generalized to other disease states and immunological phenotypes. A cluster of highly shared sequence variants was judged likely to represent a technical artifact of the sequencing pipeline. In a later analysis, most CMV-associated TCR beta chains were found to appear HLA-restricted, with HLA associations seemingly driven largely by CMV exposure.

The cohort comprised some 730 healthy bone marrow donors. Cohort members were all nominally healthy when sampled, although unrecorded immune exposures were likely present. The donor was CMV seronegative and was included in the group of 352 seronegative cohort members. A peripheral blood sample was provided by each donor, and peripheral blood mononuclear cells were used for TCR beta sequencing. The Qiagen DNeasy Blood Extraction Kit was used to extract genomic DNA from the blood cell samples. The method behind the library was the immunoSEQ multiplex PCR assay. For the multiplex PCR, a mixture combining 60 forward primers for TCR Vbeta segments and 13 reverse primers for TCR Jbeta segments was used. Amplification of the CDR3 region of rearranged TCR beta genes was performed with a multiplex PCR assay on genomic DNA. The amplified TCR beta libraries were sequenced on the Illumina HiSeq System as 87-base-pair reads. Turning to the authors' computational methods: In a later analysis, tens of millions of unique TCR beta chains were counted across the roughly 670 repertoires, and roughly 10 million of these chains were shared by at least two donors. To remove PCR and sequencing errors, raw reads were error-corrected and collapsed into unique sequences using a nearest-neighbor algorithm that merged closely related sequences. To assign V, D and J gene segments, CDR3 sequences were aligned to IMGT reference sequences. Each retained sequence needed at least a six-nucleotide match to both a V gene segment and a J gene segment. A rearrangement counted as productive if the CDR3 had no stop codons and remained in frame with V and J, and every other rearrangement counted as non-productive. CDR3 was defined according to IMGT convention as the region running from the second conserved V-encoded cysteine to the conserved J-encoded phenylalanine. The earlier analysis of about 610 of the donors excluded any sequence lacking an unambiguous match to a single V gene segment. In an earlier analysis of almost 600 of the donors, a V segment was called functional when productive rearrangements were above 56.7%, and segregating when the standard deviation between donors exceeded 5%. A statistical classification framework was developed to diagnose cytomegalovirus status using the catalog of TCR beta chain sequences. In a later analysis, V and J genes were assigned by comparing TCR nucleotide sequences against IMGT/GENE-DB human TR gene sequences. Using the TCRdist pipeline, a later analysis assigned CDR3 sequences along with most-parsimonious VDJ recombination scenarios. In a later analysis, each TCR beta chain was defined by its CDR3 amino acid sequence together with its V-gene family, and reads lacking a unique V-gene family were excluded. In a later analysis, 450 to 600 highly shared, low-generation-probability nucleotide sequences were removed to address suspected cross-contamination and a sequencing artifact. For each public chain, a later analysis derived a clonal expansion index from normalized ranks of inferred template counts within each repertoire. In a later analysis, generation probabilities were computed with a VDJ recombination model fitted to out-of-frame rearrangements, and the resulting probabilities were checked against IGoR. A later analysis scored TCR-TCR, TCR-HLA and TCR-CMV co-occurrence with hypergeometric tests, applying a repertoire-size bias correction to TCR pairs. A later analysis estimated false discovery rates by permuting HLA or CMV assignments 20 times. In a later analysis, co-occurring TCRs were grouped using DBSCAN, with TCRdist sequence similarity added in when clustering inside HLA-allele-positive subsets. Repertoires with fewer than 30,000 or more than 120,000 public chains were left out of co-occurrence clustering, as were four to six repertoires with anomalous nucleotide sharing. TCRdb retrieved this table from immuneACCESS and kept in-frame rearrangements only. Not all clones are present; in checked studies, unresolved V genes account for under half, and no reason is known for the remainder. V, J and clone size were drawn from that table, and D and trimming were deduced from the DNA. The table for this sample shows 130,000 to 150,000 clones. Less than 3% of the sample lies in the top ten.

The receptor comes from a man aged 40-55 years in good health and CMV-seronegative. Sequenced sample: PBMCs.

In nucleotides, the sequence is TGTGCCAGCAGCCTAAGGGACAGGACTGACTATGGCTACACCTTC. It codes for CASSLRDRTDYGYTF. The chain links TRBV6-5 with TRBJ1-2; TRBD1 fits 8 bases in the junction. CDR1 and CDR2, looked up from the germline V gene, are MNHEY and SVGAGI. Trimming takes 6 bases off V and 3 bases off J; junction bases not matched to a gene: 9. From the cysteine up to the phenylalanine, the CDR3 has a length of 15 residues. Only CDR3 DNA remains: 45 bases, in frame from the first base.